The next 10 T cell receptor beta chains were all read from a single sample in a study of cytomegalovirus exposure and HLA in healthy donors. PCR amplification relied on 60 Vbeta primers (plus 13 Jbeta primers). Assay used: immunoSEQ multiplex PCR; TCRdb lists only in-frame clones, some missing. The sample includes 170,000 or so clones, approximately 84% of them seen just once. The sequenced sample consisted of PBMCs. These receptor sequences come from a girl aged 5 to 17 in good health and CMV-seropositive.

V is TRBV29-1 and J is TRBJ2-7; TRBD2 matches at 9 bases. The germline gives CDR1 SQVTM, CDR2 ANQGSEA. J gave up 2 bases and V 5 bases, and 10 bases lay outside the gene matches. CDR3 length: 15 residues. CDR3 bases: TGCAGCGTTTTTAAAAGCGGGGGGAAAACCTACGAGCAGTACTTC. Protein: CSVFKSGGKTYEQYF.

The rearrangement uses TRBV5-1 and TRBJ2-7, with unresolved D. This CDR3 has 16 residues. Trimming stripped 0 bases from V and 3 bases from J, with 16 bases between. Germline V CDR1 and CDR2: SGHRS, YFSETQ. CDR3 nucleotide sequence: TGCGCCAGCAGCTTGGTCCCGCAGGCGCAGAGCTACGAGCAGTACTTC. It specifies CASSLVPQAQSYEQYF.

The chain joins TRBV6-1 to TRBJ2-1; D might be TRBD2 (5 bases). V lost 5 bases and J lost 6, with 17 bases in between. The CDR3 contains 15 residues. Germline values: CDR1 MNHNS, CDR2 SASEGT. The CDR3 loop is CASSSTREGSNEQFF. The CDR3 region has the DNA TGTGCCAGCAGTTCCACGAGGGAAGGGTCCAATGAGCAGTTCTTC.

The J gene is TRBJ2-6, the V gene TRBV13; 7 bases align to TRBD1. The CDR3 has 19 residues. Germline V gene sequence: CDR1 PRHDT, CDR2 FYEKMQ (reference sequence). Trimming removed 1 base from V and 4 bases from J; junction bases left unmatched: 13. This chain's CDR3 is CASSLEGALNRDGANVLTF. DNA for the CDR3: TGTGCCAGCAGCTTAGAGGGGGCCCTCAATCGGGACGGGGCCAACGTCCTGACTTTC.

V usage is TRBV25-1 and J usage is TRBJ2-2; weak D call: TRBD2 (6 bases). Trimming took off 7 bases at V and 2 bases at J, with 8 bases between the two ends. The germline V gene encodes CDR1 MGHDK and CDR2 SYGVNS. The CDR3 covers 13 residues. Here the CDR3 reads CASTGDNTGELFF. The CDR3, as DNA: TGTGCCAGCACGGGGGATAACACCGGGGAGCTGTTTTTT.

The chain's CDR3 is CASSLRGTAQETQYF. In DNA, the CDR3 is TGTGCCAGCAGTCTCCGTGGGACAGCACAAGAGACCCAGTACTTC. The chain links TRBV27 to TRBJ2-5, with 7 bases matching TRBD1. Germline assignment: CDR1 MNHEY and CDR2 SMNVEV (reference sequence). The V segment lost 5 bases and the J segment 2 bases; nucleotides outside the gene matches: 8. The CDR3 runs to 15 residues.

CDR3 protein: CASRSTGLTNTIYF. CDR3 nucleotide sequence: TGTGCCAGTAGAAGTACAGGGCTTACAAACACCATATATTTT. V gene TRBV19 combines with J gene TRBJ1-3, with TRBD1 as a possible D gene (6 bases). Trimming took off 6 bases at V and 6 bases at J, with 15 bases between the two ends. Germline V gives CDR1 LNHDA, CDR2 SQIVND (reference sequence). The CDR3 contains 14 residues.

This clone was detected once. The V gene is TRBV5-1, the J gene TRBJ1-1; D is unresolved. This CDR3 spans 13 amino acids. The V and J ends lost 4 bases and 3 bases respectively, with 10 bases between them. Germline CDR1 is SGHRS and CDR2 is YFSETQ. The CDR3 is CASSPLRDTEAFF. CDR3 nucleotide sequence: TGCGCCAGCAGCCCGCTACGAGACACTGAAGCTTTCTTT.

The V gene is TRBV2, the J gene TRBJ1-2; no definite D call. V gave up 2 bases and J gave up 8 bases, with 9 bases separating them. CDR3 length: 12 residues. Germline assignment: CDR1 SNHLY and CDR2 FYNNEI. Here the CDR3 DNA reads TGTGCCAGCAGTGAAAGTCCGCAGGGCTACACCTTC. It translates to CASSESPQGYTF. The whole variable domain, filled in from reference TRBV2 and TRBJ1-2, reads EPEVTQTPSHQVTQMGQEVILRCVPISNHLYFYWYRQILGQKVEFLVSFYNNEISEKSEIFDDQFSVERPDGSNFTLKIRSTKLEDSAMYFCASSESPQGYTFGSGTRLTVV.

The CDR3 is CASSLTSDGRQPQHF. CDR3 DNA sequence: TGTGCCAGCAGCTTAACCTCAGATGGGCGTCAGCCCCAGCATTTT. This rearrangement joins TRBV7-9 to TRBJ1-5; no definite D call. The CDR3 is 15 amino acids. Trimming removed 2 bases at V and 6 bases at J, with 14 bases between. Germline loops: CDR1 SEHNR, CDR2 FQNEAQ (reference sequence).